This T cell receptor (beta chain) was sequenced for a study of blood T cell repertoires in COVID-19. Across the study: Samples taken during acute and convalescent COVID-19 were collected in the United States, Italy and Spain.

The CDR3 covers 15 residues. Trimming removed 5 bases from V and 8 bases from J; junction bases left unmatched: 10. Germline V gene sequence: CDR1 SNHLY, CDR2 FYNNEI. Participants reported their clinical history, and cohort assignment relied on those reports. Sequencing was performed with immunoSEQ multiplex PCR; in TCRdb, only in-frame clones are kept and a portion is missing. This sample has under 300,000 clones, with around 87% found just once. This clone has just one count. Material for sequencing was PBMCs or T cells enriched from blood (not recorded which). This chain uses TRBV2 with TRBJ1-4; TRBD1 aligns across 8 bases. The sequence came from a middle-aged woman with acute COVID-19. The CDR3 is CASSLFRGPNEKLFF. CDR3 in DNA: TGTGCCAGCAGTCTTTTCAGGGGGCCGAACGAAAAACTGTTTTTT.